Sequencing of this TCR beta chain was carried out in a study of molecular identifiers for immune sequencing clone quantification. Study information: Replicate runs used RNA from 20,000 or 100,000 naive CD8 cells, which was split five ways into aliquots, and four of those aliquots were then sequenced. Findings of the study overall: In naive cells, under 1% of molecules belonged to clones above 20 RNA copies, against over 97% in effector cells. Detectable among 800,000 to 1,000,000 naive cells, according to reports, was Jurkat TCR RNA spiked in from one cell.

Germline V gives CDR1 SGHVS, CDR2 FNYEAQ. Unmatched junction bases numbered 4, after V lost 1 base and J lost 3 bases. The CDR3 loop spans 16 amino acids. This clonotype showed up many times. Its specificity is unknown. TCRdb itself ran the PCR reads through MiXCR, one entry per CDR3 protein. Of around 300,000 distinct CDR3 sequences in the sample, roughly a quarter were seen once. The source is a human donor in good health. Some libraries in this study had Jurkat cell RNA spiked in. Sequencing was carried out using naive CD8+ T cells from blood, with Jurkat cell RNA spiked in. Subset of the sample: FACS-sorted CD8+CD4-CCR7+CD45RA+ naive T cells. The rearrangement joins TRBV7-6 to TRBJ2-4; 9 bases agree with TRBD1. The CDR3 region has the DNA TGTGCCAGCAGCTTAGGGACAGGGGCTGGCAAAAACATTCAGTACTTC. This translates into CASSLGTGAGKNIQYF.